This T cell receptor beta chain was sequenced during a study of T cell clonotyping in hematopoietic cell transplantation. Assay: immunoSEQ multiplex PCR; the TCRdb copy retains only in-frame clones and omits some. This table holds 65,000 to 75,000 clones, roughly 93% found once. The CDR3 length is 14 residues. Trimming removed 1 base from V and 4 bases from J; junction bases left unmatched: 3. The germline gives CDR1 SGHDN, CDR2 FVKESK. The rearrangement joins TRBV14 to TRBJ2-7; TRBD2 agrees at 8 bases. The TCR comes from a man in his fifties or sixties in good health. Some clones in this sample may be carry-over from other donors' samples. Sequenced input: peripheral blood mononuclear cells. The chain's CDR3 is CASSQAGTRYEQYF. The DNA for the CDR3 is TGTGCCAGCAGCCAAGCCGGGACTAGATACGAGCAGTACTTC.